Shown below are 10 T cell receptor beta chains from a single sample sequenced in a study of cytotoxic CD8 clonotypes in ibrutinib-treated CLL. This table comes from immunoSEQ multiplex PCR, and its TCRdb copy is limited to in-frame clones, with some not included. The sample lists approximately 160,000 clones, nearly 90% occurring once. Sequenced here: PBMCs, sampled at disease progression, from a patient treated with ibrutinib. All receptors derive from a human donor with chronic lymphocytic leukemia.

The V gene is TRBV19, the J gene TRBJ2-2, with 8 positions matching TRBD1. J gave up 5 bases and V 3 bases, and 5 bases lay outside the gene matches. CDR1 and CDR2 (germline): LNHDA, SQIVND (reference sequence). CDR3 length: 15 amino acids. The CDR3 DNA is TGTGCCAGTAGTATCCGGACAGGGTCGACCGGGGAGCTGTTTTTT. It is translated as CASSIRTGSTGELFF.

The V gene is TRBV9, the J gene TRBJ2-1; 10 bases line up with TRBD2. Per the germline V gene, CDR1 is SGDLS and CDR2 is YYNGEE. The CDR3 spans 15 residues. Germline trimming cut 3 bases from V and 7 bases from J; bases unmatched to any gene: 7. The CDR3 spells CASSGSGRAGNEQFF. Written as DNA, the CDR3 is TGTGCCAGCAGCGGGAGCGGGAGGGCAGGGAATGAGCAGTTCTTC. Full variable domain (outside the CDR3, taken from reference TRBV9 and TRBJ2-1): DSGVTQTPKHLITATGQRVTLRCSPRSGDLSVYWYQQSLDQGLQFLIQYYNGEERAKGNILERFSAQQFPDLHSELNLSSLELGDSALYFCASSGSGRAGNEQFFGPGTRLTVL.

The V call is TRBV7-6, the J call TRBJ2-7, with TRBD2 matching over 10 bases. Germline V lookup: CDR1 SGHVS, CDR2 FNYEAQ. The CDR3 has 20 residues. The V gene end was trimmed by 4 bases and the J gene end by 3 bases; junction bases not matched to a gene: 21. The CDR3 DNA reads TGTGCCAGCAGCTCCGGACGGACTAGCGGTTTCAACTCTGGGGGCTACGAGCAGTACTTC. Encoded protein: CASSSGRTSGFNSGGYEQYF.

The chain employs TRBV6-5 and TRBJ1-1; D not resolved. The CDR3 runs 13 residues. Germline CDR1 reads MNHEY; CDR2 reads SVGAGI. V shed 5 bases and J shed 4 bases, with 11 bases lying between them. The CDR3 spells CASSRLGSTEAFF. CDR3 nucleotides: TGTGCCAGCAGTCGACTGGGGAGCACTGAAGCTTTCTTT.

The rearrangement uses TRBV19 and TRBJ1-3; weak D call: TRBD1 (5 bases). Germline CDR1 and CDR2: LNHDA and SQIVND (reference sequence). The CDR3 is made up of 15 amino acids. With 1 base removed from V and 4 bases from J, the gap between germline ends came to 11 bases. CDR3 DNA: TGTGCCAGTAGTATAGTGTTGGGGCTCGGAAACACCATATATTTT. Translating gives CASSIVLGLGNTIYF.

V and J are TRBV7-9 and TRBJ2-3, with TRBD2 matching 8 bases. Germline V gene sequence: CDR1 SEHNR, CDR2 FQNEAQ (reference sequence). The CDR3 loop spans 17 amino acids. V was pared by 1 base and J by 4 bases, with 10 bases of the junction left unmatched. The CDR3 reads CASSLGFSGSRADTQYF. The CDR3 bases are TGTGCCAGCAGCTTAGGGTTCAGCGGGAGTCGGGCAGATACGCAGTATTTT.

V gene TRBV19 combines with J gene TRBJ1-1; no reliable D call. The CDR3 runs to 13 residues. Germline lookup yields CDR1 LNHDA and CDR2 SQIVND (reference sequence). Trimming removed 1 base at V and 3 bases at J, with 6 bases between. The DNA for the CDR3 is TGTGCCAGTAGTATAGGGGGAGACACTGAAGCTTTCTTT. The encoded protein is CASSIGGDTEAFF.

The gene calls are TRBV5-1 and TRBJ2-7; D is undetermined. V was pared by 2 bases and J by 3 bases, with 12 bases between. The CDR3 has 14 residues. The germline V gene has CDR1 SGHRS and CDR2 YFSETQ. The CDR3 DNA follows: TGCGCCAGCAGCTTTGGCCAGATTAACTACGAGCAGTACTTC. Protein: CASSFGQINYEQYF.

This sequence joins TRBV20-1 and TRBJ2-1, with D hard to call. Germline V lookup: CDR1 DFQATT, CDR2 SNEGSKA (reference sequence). The CDR3 has 11 amino acids. Trimming pared 1 base from V and 9 bases from J, leaving 7 bases between. The CDR3 is CSARVVAEQFF. CDR3 bases: TGCAGTGCTAGAGTTGTTGCTGAGCAGTTCTTC.

There are a few counts of this clone. The chain couples TRBV2 to TRBJ1-1; D is ambiguous. Germline V lookup: CDR1 SNHLY, CDR2 FYNNEI. The CDR3 totals 15 residues. Trimming took 2 bases from V and 0 from J, leaving 10 bases between them. The CDR3 sequence: CASSETRSMNTEAFF. The CDR3 DNA is TGTGCCAGCAGTGAAACACGTTCAATGAACACTGAAGCTTTCTTT.